Below, one TCR beta chain is given with its context. This sample is part of a study of blood T cell repertoires in COVID-19. The V end was cut by 8 bases, the J end by 8 bases, with 27 bases between. In germline, CDR1 is GTSNPN, CDR2 SVGIG (reference sequence). CDR3 length: 15 amino acids. The data were produced by immunoSEQ multiplex PCR, yet TCRdb's version contains in-frame clones alone and is incomplete. The data hold over 200,000 clones, with approximately 85% observed a single time. The chain has TRBV30 and TRBJ1-2; possible D gene TRBD1, 5 bases. The receptor comes from a human donor in a cohort sampled during active COVID-19. The sequencing input was peripheral blood. As DNA, the CDR3 is TGTGCCGGGTCTCCCAATACCTTCGCCGGGGGGGGCTACACCTTC. This gives the protein CAGSPNTFAGGGYTF.